The 25 T cell receptor beta chains below were found in one sample sequenced in a study of T cell repertoires in cytomegalovirus infection. TCRdb analysed the reads with MiXCR anew, one entry per CDR3 protein. Here the sample spans roughly 700,000 distinct CDR3 sequences, 30% to 35% being singletons. Their target antigens are unknown. The material was cultured PBMCs, obtained from culture after CMV antigen stimulation. The source of these receptors is a human donor in good health (CMV status not recorded). Some clones in this sample may be carry-over from other donors' samples.

The chain carries TRBV4-1 and TRBJ2-1, with unresolved D. In germline, CDR1 is MGHRA, CDR2 YSYEKL. V lost 5 bases and J lost 8, with 13 bases in between. CDR3 length: 13 amino acids. The CDR3 region has the DNA TGCGCCAGCAGCTCCGTCCCCCTCTATGAGCAGTTCTTC. It codes for CASSSVPLYEQFF.

A few counts support this clonotype. This sequence joins TRBV12-3 or TRBV12-4 and TRBJ2-1; TRBD2 is a possible D gene (5 bases). The CDR3 has 15 residues. The V end lost 6 bases, the J end lost 4 bases, and 16 bases lay between the germline ends. The CDR3 here is CASSPYRLQYNEQFF. The DNA for the CDR3 is TGTGCCAGCAGCCCATATAGACTACAATACAATGAGCAGTTCTTC.

V gene TRBV7-8 combines with J gene TRBJ2-1; 10 nucleotides match TRBD2. The V segment lost 5 bases and the J segment 8 bases; nucleotides outside the gene matches: 9. CDR3 length: 15 amino acids. Germline values: CDR1 SGHVS, CDR2 FQNEAQ. CDR3 nucleotide sequence: TGTGCCAGCAGCCAGGGACGGACTAGCGGCTATGAGCAGTTCTTC. It encodes CASSQGRTSGYEQFF.

This clonotype was found a few times. V usage is TRBV7-2 and J usage is TRBJ1-1, with TRBD1 as a possible D gene (5 bases). V lost 6 bases and J lost 1, with 18 bases in between. Germline loops: CDR1 SGHTA, CDR2 FQGNSA. The CDR3 covers 16 residues. The CDR3 coding sequence is TGTGCCAGCAGTGTGGGGCGTGAGCTATGGAACACTGAAGCTTTCTTT. This gives the protein CASSVGRELWNTEAFF.

Ten or more counts support this clonotype. The CDR3 DNA reads as TGTGCCAGCAGCTTAGGGAGCGGAAGCACAGATACGCAGTATTTT. Translating gives CASSLGSGSTDTQYF. The genes are TRBV5-4 and TRBJ2-3, with D perhaps matching TRBD2 (5 bases). Germline V gene data show CDR1 as SGHNT and CDR2 as YYREEE (reference sequence). CDR3 size: 15 residues. The ends were cut back, 2 bases at V and 0 bases at J, with 10 bases in the middle.

The J gene is TRBJ2-3, the V gene TRBV5-5; D gene unclear. Between the trimmed V and J ends, which lost 4 bases and 11 bases, there was a span of 11 bases. This CDR3 is 11 amino acids long. The germline V gene encodes CDR1 SGHKS and CDR2 YYEKEE (reference sequence). In DNA form, the CDR3 reads TGTGCCAGCAGCCCCGACTGGTGGCAGTATTTT. This gives the protein CASSPDWWQYF.

This clonotype has just a few counts. The chain is built from TRBV7-8 and TRBJ2-2; 14 nucleotides match TRBD2. This CDR3 is built from 19 residues. The junction had 10 bases not matched to a gene; V was cut back by 5 bases and J by 2 bases. Germline-derived CDR1 and CDR2 are SGHVS and FQNEAQ. CDR3: CASSPGGTSGGHNTGELFF. The CDR3 coding sequence is TGTGCCAGCAGCCCAGGGGGGACTAGCGGGGGCCATAACACCGGGGAGCTGTTTTTT.

The chain uses TRBV7-9 and TRBJ1-1, with a tentative D call TRBD1 (5 bases). The V gene's germline CDR1 is SEHNR and CDR2 FQNEAQ (reference sequence). The CDR3 extends over 16 amino acids. V lost 5 bases to trimming and J lost 4 bases, with 20 bases between them. In nucleotides, the CDR3 is TGTGCCAGCAGCCTAACCCCCCCAGGGTGGGGCACTGAAGCTTTCTTT. This encodes CASSLTPPGWGTEAFF.

The sample holds a few counts of this clonotype. The chain combines TRBV20-1 with TRBJ2-3, with no clear D. The V gene lost 1 base and the J gene lost 0 bases, with 5 bases spanning the gap. Germline V lookup: CDR1 DFQATT, CDR2 SNEGSKA (reference sequence). CDR3 length: 13 residues. CDR3 amino acids: CSARVPSTDTQYF. The CDR3 DNA is TGCAGTGCTAGAGTGCCTAGCACAGATACGCAGTATTTT.

The chain couples TRBV11-2 to TRBJ2-7; tentatively, D is TRBD1 or TRBD2 (5 bases each). V lost 6 bases, J lost 3 bases, and 15 bases lay in between. In germline, CDR1 is SGHAT, CDR2 FQNNGV. The CDR3 spans 14 residues. The CDR3 here is CASRSGPRFYEQYF. The DNA for the CDR3 is TGTGCCAGCAGGTCGGGACCACGGTTCTACGAGCAGTACTTC.

V is TRBV7-9 and J is TRBJ2-7; 10 nucleotides agree with TRBD2. Trimming removed 5 bases from V and 2 bases from J; junction bases left unmatched: 9. The germline gives CDR1 SEHNR, CDR2 FQNEAQ (reference sequence). This CDR3 has 16 amino acids. CDR3 in amino acids: CASSPGLANGAYEQYF. The CDR3 DNA reads TGTGCCAGCAGCCCGGGACTAGCGAACGGGGCCTACGAGCAGTACTTC.

The CDR3 protein is CASSRPTSASYNEQFF. CDR3 in DNA: TGTGCCAGCAGCCGCCCGACTAGCGCCTCCTACAATGAGCAGTTCTTC. The V and J genes are TRBV12-3 or TRBV12-4 and TRBJ2-1, with 8 bases aligning to TRBD2. There are 16 residues in the CDR3. V lost 6 bases and J lost 0; bases outside the gene matches: 7.

The table lists this clonotype with many counts. The J gene is TRBJ2-7, the V gene TRBV7-6; TRBD2 agrees at 10 bases. Germline trimming cut 5 bases from V and 3 bases from J; bases unmatched to any gene: 19. This CDR3 has 19 residues. Germline values: CDR1 SGHVS, CDR2 FNYEAQ. The CDR3 region has the DNA TGTGCCAGCAGCGCAGGACAGAGGGTATGGTCTAGCGGGAGCTACGAGCAGTACTTC. Amino acids: CASSAGQRVWSSGSYEQYF.

This clonotype was seen more than once but under ten times. The chain uses TRBV7-2 and TRBJ2-1; 7 positions match TRBD2. CDR3 length equals 14 residues. The germline V gene encodes CDR1 SGHTA and CDR2 FQGNSA. V lost 4 bases to trimming and J lost 9 bases; unmatched junction nucleotides: 9. In DNA form, the CDR3 reads TGTGCCAGCAGCTCCGTTGTGGGGGGGGGTGAGCAGTTCTTC. Protein sequence: CASSSVVGGGEQFF.

This chain links TRBV2 with TRBJ2-3, with 11 bases matching TRBD2. The germline V gene has CDR1 SNHLY and CDR2 FYNNEI. The CDR3 length is 15 residues. Losses at the gene ends were 7 bases for V and 4 bases for J; bases not matched to a gene: 7. The CDR3 spells CASNSLAGGADTQYF. CDR3 coding DNA: TGTGCCAGCAATAGCCTAGCGGGGGGAGCAGATACGCAGTATTTT.

This clonotype has a handful of counts. The genes are TRBV19 and TRBJ2-7; no clear D gene. V lost 3 bases and J 6 bases, leaving 15 bases between the germline ends. The CDR3 sequence is 14 residues long. Germline lookup yields CDR1 LNHDA and CDR2 SQIVND (reference sequence). In nucleotides, the CDR3 is TGTGCCAGTAGTATCTCTAGTTCCTGGAGCGAGCAGTACTTC. Protein product: CASSISSSWSEQYF.

This clonotype came up a few times. V usage is TRBV7-9 and J usage is TRBJ2-7; 7 bases are a match to TRBD1. The CDR3 length is 14 residues. Germline CDR1 and CDR2: SEHNR and FQNEAQ (reference sequence). Trimming removed 9 bases from V and 0 bases from J; junction bases left unmatched: 8. CDR3 nucleotides: TGTGCCAGTCAACCGACAGGGCTCTCCTACGAGCAGTACTTC. Translated, it gives CASQPTGLSYEQYF.

V and J are TRBV19 and TRBJ2-3; D is uncertain. Germline values: CDR1 LNHDA, CDR2 SQIVND (reference sequence). V lost 3 bases and J lost 1, with 14 bases in between. The length of the CDR3 is 16 residues. The chain's CDR3 is CASSMVASVGTDTQYF. The CDR3 region has the DNA TGTGCCAGTAGTATGGTCGCAAGCGTCGGCACAGATACGCAGTATTTT.

This clonotype was recorded at least ten times. The chain uses TRBV7-2 and TRBJ2-3; unclear D gene. This CDR3 is 15 amino acids long. The V and J ends lost 2 bases and 6 bases respectively, with 15 bases between them. Germline-derived CDR1 and CDR2 are SGHTA and FQGNSA. The CDR3 loop reads CASSLLGVTPDTQYF. The DNA of the CDR3 is TGTGCCAGCAGCTTACTTGGTGTGACACCGGATACGCAGTATTTT.

The chain uses TRBV2 and TRBJ2-1; the D is unclear. The V gene's germline CDR1 is SNHLY and CDR2 FYNNEI. The CDR3 is made up of 13 amino acids. CDR3 DNA sequence: TGTGCAAAACGGCGGAATGGATACAATGAGCAGTTCTTC. Protein product: CAKRRNGYNEQFF.

This clonotype came up a few times. The chain combines TRBV7-9 with TRBJ1-1; 8 nucleotides line up with TRBD1. Germline values: CDR1 SEHNR, CDR2 FQNEAQ (reference sequence). This CDR3 spans 16 amino acids. V trimming: 4 bases; J trimming: 0 bases; junction bases outside the gene matches: 7. CDR3 protein: CASSSGQGGLNTEAFF. Here the CDR3 DNA reads TGTGCCAGCAGCTCCGGACAGGGTGGTTTGAACACTGAAGCTTTCTTT.

This chain links TRBV4-1 with TRBJ2-3, with 10 bases matching TRBD2. V lost 4 bases to trimming and J lost 2 bases; unmatched junction nucleotides: 21. Germline CDR1 MGHRA, CDR2 YSYEKL. CDR3 size: 21 residues. For the CDR3, the DNA is TGCGCCAGCAGCCCGAACGGTGGGAGCGGGGGGGTATTTGGCTCCACAGATACGCAGTATTTT. Its protein is CASSPNGGSGGVFGSTDTQYF.

The chain recombines TRBV3-1 with TRBJ2-7; no clear D. The germline V gene has CDR1 LGHDT and CDR2 YNNKEL (reference sequence). V gave up 1 base and J gave up 4 bases, with 8 bases separating them. The CDR3 covers 13 residues. The CDR3 here is CASSQGFSYEQYF. The CDR3, as DNA: TGTGCCAGCAGCCAAGGTTTTTCGTACGAGCAGTACTTC.

The V call is TRBV7-2, the J call TRBJ1-4; 9 nucleotides line up with TRBD1. The germline V gene has CDR1 SGHTA and CDR2 FQGNSA. The CDR3 has 14 amino acids. V was pared by 4 bases and J by 6 bases, with 3 bases of the junction left unmatched. The CDR3 DNA is TGTGCCAGCAGCTGGGGGACAGGGTATGAAAAACTGTTTTTT. Translation gives CASSWGTGYEKLFF.

As concerns this clonotype: A read error may be the cause here, since a much bigger clone is one base away. This chain links TRBV6-2 or TRBV6-3 with TRBJ2-3, with 10 bases aligning to TRBD2. V trimming: 5 bases; J trimming: 1 base; junction bases outside the gene matches: 3. From germline, CDR1 is MNHEY and CDR2 SVGEGT. The CDR3 totals 15 residues. CDR3 coding DNA: TGTGCCAGCAGTGACCTAGCGGGAGGCACAGATACGCAGTATTTT. Amino acid sequence: CASSDLAGGTDTQYF.